This entry features one TCR beta chain sequence. Original processing methods: Reference gene primers were amplified, and this amplification served to estimate nucleated cell counts. TCRdb's table, derived via immunoSEQ multiplex PCR, lists solely in-frame clones and lacks some. Clone size and the V and J calls come from that table; the DNA yielded D and trimming. The sample shows under 120,000 clones, under 75% of them seen only once. The data were obtained in a study of blood T cell repertoires in COVID-19. Study summary: There were acute and convalescent COVID-19 samples, and they came from the United States, Italy and Spain. In each case, the material was cDNA or gDNA derived from T cells, B-cell-depleted T cells, or PBMCs.

Germline trimming cut 5 bases from V and 4 bases from J; bases unmatched to any gene: 10. The CDR3 contains 15 residues. Germline CDR1 and CDR2: SGHRS and YFSETQ. The chain couples TRBV5-1 to TRBJ2-5, with TRBD1 identical over 8 bases. Sequencing input: peripheral blood. The clonotype comes from an older man with acute or convalescent COVID-19. The CDR3 DNA sequence: TGCGCCAGCAGGGGGGTCCCGGACAGGGCAGAGACCCAGTACTTC. Its translation: CASRGVPDRAETQYF.